These T cell receptor beta chains were read from a single sample in a study of STAT5B mutations in CD4+ large granular lymphocyte leukemia. Libraries were prepared by immunoSEQ multiplex PCR; TCRdb keeps only in-frame clonotypes and omits some of them. Of 21,000 or so clones detected, 79% appear once; the ten largest clones hold roughly 0.4%. The sequenced sample consisted of CD4+ T cells from blood buffy coats. These receptors originate from a human donor in good health. Each CDR3 is given with its conserved first and last residue. Fields, in order: CDR3 DNA, CDR3 protein, V gene, D gene, clone size, CDR3 length, J gene. The D gene is left open where the match is weak. Size values are once, few and many counts, or a class for expanded clones, and some rows have none.

CDR3 DNA: TGTGCCAGCAGTTCTAGACTAGCGGGAGGGTACGAGCAGTACTTC; CDR3 protein: CASSSRLAGGYEQYF; V gene: TRBV27; D gene: TRBD2; clone size: .; CDR3 length: 15; J gene: TRBJ2-7
CDR3 DNA: TGTGCCAGCAGCTTGGCTGGCAGGACCTACGAGCAGTACTTC; CDR3 protein: CASSLAGRTYEQYF; V gene: TRBV5-6; D gene: .; clone size: few; CDR3 length: 14; J gene: TRBJ2-7
CDR3 DNA: TGTGCCAGTAGTATAAGGGGTAATGAGCAGTTCTTC; CDR3 protein: CASSIRGNEQFF; V gene: TRBV19; D gene: .; clone size: .; CDR3 length: 12; J gene: TRBJ2-1
CDR3 DNA: TGCGCCAGCAAAACTACAGGGGATCATCAGCCCCAGCATTTT; CDR3 protein: CASKTTGDHQPQHF; V gene: TRBV10-2; D gene: TRBD1; clone size: .; CDR3 length: 14; J gene: TRBJ1-5
CDR3 DNA: TGTGCCAGCAGCCAAGCATTCAGCGGGTTCGATGAGCAGTTCTTC; CDR3 protein: CASSQAFSGFDEQFF; V gene: TRBV14; D gene: .; clone size: .; CDR3 length: 15; J gene: TRBJ2-1
CDR3 DNA: TGTGCCTGGAGCAGGGATCACGGGGAGCTGTTTTTT; CDR3 protein: CAWSRDHGELFF; V gene: TRBV30; D gene: .; clone size: .; CDR3 length: 12; J gene: TRBJ2-2
CDR3 DNA: TGTGCCAGCAGTACAGGGGTTAGGGGCAATGAGCAGTTCTTC; CDR3 protein: CASSTGVRGNEQFF; V gene: TRBV7-2; D gene: TRBD1; clone size: .; CDR3 length: 14; J gene: TRBJ2-1
CDR3 DNA: TGTGCCAGCAGTTACTCGGGACAGGCGGTCACTGAAGCTTTCTTT; CDR3 protein: CASSYSGQAVTEAFF; V gene: TRBV6-6; D gene: TRBD1; clone size: few; CDR3 length: 15; J gene: TRBJ1-1
CDR3 DNA: TGTGCCAGCAGCTCCACTAGCGAGGGGGCCTACGAGCAGTACTTC; CDR3 protein: CASSSTSEGAYEQYF; V gene: TRBV7-6; D gene: .; clone size: .; CDR3 length: 15; J gene: TRBJ2-7
CDR3 DNA: TGTGCCAGCTCACCTCGGTCTAGCGGGCAAGAGACCCAGTACTTC; CDR3 protein: CASSPRSSGQETQYF; V gene: TRBV18; D gene: TRBD2; clone size: .; CDR3 length: 15; J gene: TRBJ2-5
CDR3 DNA: TGTGCCAGCCAAGTGGGATCTGGTAATTCACCCCTCCACTTT; CDR3 protein: CASQVGSGNSPLHF; V gene: TRBV9; D gene: .; clone size: .; CDR3 length: 14; J gene: TRBJ1-6
CDR3 DNA: TGTGCCTGGAACGCGCACAGGGGTGGGGAGACCCAGTACTTC; CDR3 protein: CAWNAHRGGETQYF; V gene: TRBV30; D gene: TRBD1; clone size: .; CDR3 length: 14; J gene: TRBJ2-5
CDR3 DNA: TGTGCCAGCAGCTTTTCACGGGGGACTGAAGCTTTCTTT; CDR3 protein: CASSFSRGTEAFF; V gene: TRBV11-2; D gene: .; clone size: medium-sized; CDR3 length: 13; J gene: TRBJ1-1
CDR3 DNA: TGTGCCTGGAGTGTAACCTTGGGCACAGATACGCAGTATTTT; CDR3 protein: CAWSVTLGTDTQYF; V gene: TRBV30; D gene: .; clone size: .; CDR3 length: 14; J gene: TRBJ2-3
CDR3 DNA: TGTGCCAGCAGCTTCCTAGCGGGGGGAGGGAATGAGCAGTTCTTC; CDR3 protein: CASSFLAGGGNEQFF; V gene: TRBV7-2; D gene: TRBD2; clone size: .; CDR3 length: 15; J gene: TRBJ2-1
CDR3 DNA: TGTGCCAGCAGTTCATCAAACAGGGGCGGGCGCTATGGCTACACCTTC; CDR3 protein: CASSSSNRGGRYGYTF; V gene: TRBV27; D gene: TRBD1; clone size: .; CDR3 length: 16; J gene: TRBJ1-2
CDR3 DNA: TGTGCCTGGAGTGTTATTGGACTAGCGCCAAGCTCCTACGAGCAGTACTTC; CDR3 protein: CAWSVIGLAPSSYEQYF; V gene: TRBV30; D gene: TRBD2; clone size: .; CDR3 length: 17; J gene: TRBJ2-7
CDR3 DNA: TGTGCTAGTGGTTTGTGGGGGGGAGAGACCCAGTACTTC; CDR3 protein: CASGLWGGETQYF; V gene: TRBV12-5; D gene: TRBD2; clone size: .; CDR3 length: 13; J gene: TRBJ2-5
CDR3 DNA: TGTGCCAGCAGTTATAGGCAGGGGAACACTGAAGCTTTCTTT; CDR3 protein: CASSYRQGNTEAFF; V gene: TRBV6-5; D gene: .; clone size: .; CDR3 length: 14; J gene: TRBJ1-1
CDR3 DNA: TGTGCCAGCAGGCAGCTTGGCCAGTCTAACTATGGCTACACCTTC; CDR3 protein: CASRQLGQSNYGYTF; V gene: TRBV2; D gene: .; clone size: once; CDR3 length: 15; J gene: TRBJ1-2
CDR3 DNA: TGTGCCAGTAGTATTGGGGGTCAGCAAAACACTGAAGCTTTCTTT; CDR3 protein: CASSIGGQQNTEAFF; V gene: TRBV19; D gene: .; clone size: .; CDR3 length: 15; J gene: TRBJ1-1
CDR3 DNA: TGCAGTGCTAGAATTGGGTACGAGCAGTACTTC; CDR3 protein: CSARIGYEQYF; V gene: TRBV20-1; D gene: .; clone size: .; CDR3 length: 11; J gene: TRBJ2-7
CDR3 DNA: TGCGCCAGCAGCTTGAGGGGACAGGGCGATGGGCCCCAGCATTTT; CDR3 protein: CASSLRGQGDGPQHF; V gene: TRBV5-1; D gene: TRBD1; clone size: .; CDR3 length: 15; J gene: TRBJ1-5
CDR3 DNA: TGTGCCAGCAGTTTCGACCCGGTTCAGCCCCAGCATTTT; CDR3 protein: CASSFDPVQPQHF; V gene: TRBV2; D gene: .; clone size: .; CDR3 length: 13; J gene: TRBJ1-5
CDR3 DNA: TGTGCCAGCAGTGAAGGGCTAGCCGACAATGAGCAGTTCTTC; CDR3 protein: CASSEGLADNEQFF; V gene: TRBV6-1; D gene: .; clone size: .; CDR3 length: 14; J gene: TRBJ2-1
CDR3 DNA: TGTGCCAGCAGCGTAGATCCCTCAGGGGGCGGCTATGGCTACACCTTC; CDR3 protein: CASSVDPSGGGYGYTF; V gene: TRBV9; D gene: TRBD1; clone size: .; CDR3 length: 16; J gene: TRBJ1-2
CDR3 DNA: TGTGCCAGCAGTTTAAATACCGTGACTAGCGGGAGTGTCGAGCAGTACTTC; CDR3 protein: CASSLNTVTSGSVEQYF; V gene: TRBV6-4; D gene: TRBD2; clone size: .; CDR3 length: 17; J gene: TRBJ2-7
CDR3 DNA: TGTGCCAGCAGCTTATTTGCGGGAGGGCCTAACGAGCAGTACTTC; CDR3 protein: CASSLFAGGPNEQYF; V gene: TRBV7-2; D gene: TRBD2; clone size: .; CDR3 length: 15; J gene: TRBJ2-7
CDR3 DNA: TGTGCCATCAATCAGGGTTTGGGCATATCCGAGCAGTACTTC; CDR3 protein: CAINQGLGISEQYF; V gene: TRBV10-3; D gene: .; clone size: .; CDR3 length: 14; J gene: TRBJ2-7
CDR3 DNA: TGTGCCAGCAGCCTCCATGACACAGATACGCAGTATTTT; CDR3 protein: CASSLHDTDTQYF; V gene: TRBV7-9; D gene: .; clone size: .; CDR3 length: 13; J gene: TRBJ2-3
CDR3 DNA: TGTGCCATCAGTGAGGTAGGGAACTCGAACACTGAAGCTTTCTTT; CDR3 protein: CAISEVGNSNTEAFF; V gene: TRBV10-3; D gene: .; clone size: .; CDR3 length: 15; J gene: TRBJ1-1
CDR3 DNA: TGTGCCAGCAGTTACCTAGCGGGAGGATTCCATGAGCAGTTCTTC; CDR3 protein: CASSYLAGGFHEQFF; V gene: TRBV6-5; D gene: TRBD2; clone size: .; CDR3 length: 15; J gene: TRBJ2-1